The entry below describes one TCR beta chain. These data come from a study of CD8 T cells in Susac syndrome. The ends were cut back, 6 bases at V and 2 bases at J, with 11 bases in the middle. Germline CDR1 is MDHEN and CDR2 is SYDVKM. The CDR3 is 13 residues long. The authors reverse transcribed roughly 0.45 to 1 ug RNA with random hexamers. Coverage of TCR beta CDR3 amplification by immunoSEQ multiplex PCR extended to 54 Vbeta and 13 Jbeta. TCRdb ran MiXCR on the immunoSEQ multiplex PCR reads and lists one entry per CDR3 protein. Seen here are 150,000 to 200,000 distinct CDR3 sequences, 90% to 95% observed once, and the top ten hold roughly 0.097%.

Sample: CD4+ T cells from PBMCs. The clonotype was recovered from a human donor with multiple sclerosis. V usage is TRBV28 and J usage is TRBJ2-7, with D possibly matching TRBD2 (5 bases). The CDR3 bases are TGTGCCAGCAGGAAGTCCGGGGCCTACGAGCAGTACTTC. Amino acid sequence: CASRKSGAYEQYF.